The T cell receptor beta chain under discussion was sequenced for a study of regulatory T cells in long-lasting Graves disease. The study's findings and limits: Sampling was limited to peripheral blood rather than thyroid tissue. Persistent disease samples used TRBV28, TRBJ1-2 and TRBJ2-5 preferentially.

Germline CDR1 is SQVTM and CDR2 is ANQGSEA. V shed 1 base, J shed 5 bases, and the junction held 12 bases outside the gene matches. CDR3 size: 16 residues. The time point: newly diagnosed GD, antithyroid drugs for less than 3 months. TCR sequences were obtained from RNA taken from PBMCs. American Thyroid Association guidelines were used to diagnose Graves' disease. A nine-milliliter sample of peripheral blood was drawn into EDTA tubes. This clonotype appeared a few times. What it binds is not known. Arm-PCR of CDR3 regions and iRepertoire HTBI primers were the basis on which TCR beta libraries were built. TCRdb called the multiplex PCR reads again in MiXCR, with one record for every CDR3 protein. The sample shows 520,000 or so distinct CDR3 sequences, about 11% of them seen only once. These data were also reused for a study on T cells in Graves' hyperthyroidism and ophthalmopathy.

The source is a woman aged 30 to 39 with Graves disease. The chain couples TRBV29-1 to TRBJ2-5, with TRBD1 identical over 8 bases. The source was peripheral blood mononuclear cells (PBMCs), collected at new diagnosis, from a patient treated with antithyroid drugs. The DNA of the CDR3 is TGCAGCGTTGAAGGGGTGACGGGACAGGTTCAGGAGACCCAGTACTTC. It yields the protein CSVEGVTGQVQETQYF.